The rows below give T cell receptor beta chains drawn from one sample of a study of blood T cell repertoires in COVID-19. Produced via immunoSEQ multiplex PCR; TCRdb's table is partial and in-frame only. The sample holds 300,000 to 400,000 clones, about 87% seen once. Material: peripheral blood. Source of these receptors: a woman aged 55-75 years with COVID-19, enrolled during active disease. Each CDR3 is given with its conserved first and last residue. The D gene is left open where the match is weak. Some rows have no size entry. The others give once, few or many, or a class for an expanded clone.

>TRBV7-9|.|.|TRBJ1-2
CASTATQGGYGYTF
TGTGCCAGCACCGCGACGCAGGGCGGCTATGGCTACACCTTC
>TRBV27|TRBD1|.|TRBJ2-6
CASSLMVGATGLSSGANVLTF
TGTGCCAGCAGTTTAATGGTTGGCGCGACAGGGCTGAGCTCTGGGGCCAACGTCCTGACTTTC
>TRBV19|TRBD2|.|TRBJ2-2
CASCRTSGGAGELFF
TGTGCCAGTTGTAGGACTAGCGGGGGGGCCGGGGAGCTGTTTTTT
>TRBV27|.|.|TRBJ2-1
CASSLSSRSNEQFF
TGTGCCAGCAGTTTATCGAGCAGGTCGAATGAGCAGTTCTTC
>TRBV6-1|TRBD1|.|TRBJ2-7
CASSEGGTGAYEQYF
TGTGCCAGCAGTGAAGGGGGGACAGGGGCCTACGAGCAGTACTTC
>TRBV2|.|once|TRBJ1-3
CASSEGSGNTIYF
TGTGCCAGCAGCGAGGGCTCTGGAAACACCATATATTTT
>TRBV13|TRBD1|few|TRBJ2-7
CASSLRRTGVNEQYF
TGTGCCAGCAGCTTACGTCGGACAGGGGTCAACGAGCAGTACTTC
>TRBV2|TRBD1|few|TRBJ1-6
CASSGDRVISPLHF
TGTGCCAGCAGTGGGGACAGGGTAATCTCACCCCTCCACTTT
>TRBV3-1/TRBV3-2|TRBD2|once|TRBJ2-7
CASSQVETSGGAIAHEQYF
TGTGCCAGCAGCCAAGTGGAGACTAGCGGGGGGGCCATCGCCCACGAGCAGTACTTC
>TRBV15|.|.|TRBJ1-5
CATSRDRGGEPQHF
TGTGCCACCAGCAGGGACAGAGGGGGTGAGCCCCAGCATTTT
>TRBV6-5|.|.|TRBJ2-1
CASRPRGPVYNEQFF
TGTGCCAGCAGGCCCAGAGGGCCTGTCTACAATGAGCAGTTCTTC
>TRBV19|.|.|TRBJ1-1
CASSFQENTEAFF
TGTGCCAGTAGTTTTCAGGAGAACACTGAAGCTTTCTTT
>TRBV12-3/TRBV12-4|.|.|TRBJ1-3
CASSFLGNTIYF
TGTGCCAGCAGCTTCCTTGGAAACACCATATATTTT